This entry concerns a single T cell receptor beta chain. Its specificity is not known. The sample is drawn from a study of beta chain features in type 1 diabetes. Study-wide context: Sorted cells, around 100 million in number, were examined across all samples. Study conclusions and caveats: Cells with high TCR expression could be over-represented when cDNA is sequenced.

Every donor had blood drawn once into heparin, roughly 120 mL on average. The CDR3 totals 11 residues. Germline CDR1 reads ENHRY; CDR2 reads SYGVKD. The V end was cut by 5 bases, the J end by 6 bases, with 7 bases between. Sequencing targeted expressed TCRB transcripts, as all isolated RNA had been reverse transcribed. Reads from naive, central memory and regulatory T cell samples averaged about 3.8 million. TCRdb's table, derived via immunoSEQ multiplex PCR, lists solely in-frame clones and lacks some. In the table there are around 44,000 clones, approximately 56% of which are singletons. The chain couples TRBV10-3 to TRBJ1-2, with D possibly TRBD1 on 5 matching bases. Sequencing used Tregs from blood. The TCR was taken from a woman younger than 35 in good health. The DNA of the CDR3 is TGTGCCATCAGTCAGGGAAATGGCTACACCTTC. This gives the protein CAISQGNGYTF.